This T cell receptor beta chain was found in a study of cytomegalovirus exposure and HLA in healthy donors. Looked up from germline, CDR1 is SGHTA and CDR2 is FQGNSA. Trimming cost V 0 bases and J 7 bases; bases outside gene matches: 7. The CDR3 loop spans 15 amino acids. Primers included in the PCR were 60 Vbeta and 13 Jbeta primers. Sequencing was performed with immunoSEQ multiplex PCR; in TCRdb, only in-frame clones are kept and a portion is missing. The table records some 160,000 clones, 70% to 80% of them present only once. What was sequenced was PBMCs. This TCR derives from a woman aged 35 to 49 in good health and CMV-seronegative. The chain combines TRBV7-2 with TRBJ2-7; 9 bases match TRBD1. CDR3 nucleotide sequence: TGTGCCAGCAGCTTAGCAGGACAGGGGCCGGGGGAGCAGTACTTC. This codes for CASSLAGQGPGEQYF.